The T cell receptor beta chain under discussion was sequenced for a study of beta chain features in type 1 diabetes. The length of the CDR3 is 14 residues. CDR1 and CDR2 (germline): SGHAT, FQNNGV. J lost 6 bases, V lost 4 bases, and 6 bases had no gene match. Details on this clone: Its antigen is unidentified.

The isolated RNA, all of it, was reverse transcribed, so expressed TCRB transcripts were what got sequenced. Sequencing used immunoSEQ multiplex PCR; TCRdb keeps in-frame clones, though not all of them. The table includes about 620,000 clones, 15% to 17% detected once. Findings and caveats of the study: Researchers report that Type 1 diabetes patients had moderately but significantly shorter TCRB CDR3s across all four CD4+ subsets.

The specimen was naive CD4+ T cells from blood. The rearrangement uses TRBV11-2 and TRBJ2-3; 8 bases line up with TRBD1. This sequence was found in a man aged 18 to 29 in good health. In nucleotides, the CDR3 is TGTGCCAGCAGCTCCAGGACAGGGTTTGATACGCAGTATTTT. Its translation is CASSSRTGFDTQYF.